The source of this TCR beta chain is a study of blood T cell repertoires in COVID-19. Assay: immunoSEQ multiplex PCR; the TCRdb copy retains only in-frame clones and omits some. Among roughly 200,000 clones listed, 75% to 90% were seen once. Trimming at V came to 5 bases and at J to 6 bases, leaving 4 bases not matched to a gene. CDR1 LNHDA and CDR2 SQIVND come from the germline V gene (reference sequence). The CDR3 totals 13 residues. A single count supports this clone. The sample taken for sequencing was PBMCs or T cells enriched from blood (not recorded which). The J gene is TRBJ2-7, the V gene TRBV19, with TRBD1 matching over 10 bases. The receptor was derived from a man younger than 40 who had recovered from COVID-19. Here the CDR3 DNA reads TGTGCCAGTAGTCCGGACAGGGGGGTCGAGCAGTACTTC. This encodes CASSPDRGVEQYF.